The 21 T cell receptor beta chains below come from one sample, sequenced in a study of T cell clonality in common variable immunodeficiency. Study findings and constraints: Reportedly, TCR beta sequences from common variable immunodeficiency showed fewer deletions and N-nucleotide insertions.

These receptors are not linked to any known antigen. Produced via immunoSEQ multiplex PCR; TCRdb's table is partial and in-frame only. The sample yields tens of thousands of clones, without any singletons. The specimen sequenced was peripheral blood mononuclear cells. Receptors were obtained from a human donor with common variable immunodeficiency.

In its sample, this clone was seen many times. Coverage ceases 3 residues before the CDR3 finishes, and the germline J gene fills in the end. The chain is built from TRBV7-9 and TRBJ2-3, with D perhaps TRBD2 (6 bases). Looked up from germline, CDR1 is SEHNR and CDR2 is FQNEAQ (reference sequence). CDR3 length equals 15 residues. Trimming pared 5 bases from V and 3 bases from J, leaving 15 bases between. Incomplete CDR3 DNA: TGTGCCAGCAGCCCCCGCGGGGTGGGTACAGATACG. Its protein is CASSPRGVGTDT. The full CDR3 protein is CASSPRGVGTDTQYF.

This clone appeared many times. The read halts 3 residues ahead of the CDR3 end, with the missing end drawn from the germline J gene. The chain carries TRBV5-1 and TRBJ2-2; 11 nucleotides agree with TRBD2. The CDR3 length is 17 residues. V shed 3 bases and J 4 bases; nucleotides not matched to a gene: 8. Germline lookup yields CDR1 SGHRS and CDR2 YFSETQ. CDR3 bases read: TGCGCCAGCAGCTCCTTAGCGGGGGGGCCGGGCACCGGGGAG. This gives the protein CASSSLAGGPGTGE. The whole CDR3 sequence is CASSSLAGGPGTGELFF. The variable domain in full, with the rest retrieved from reference TRBV5-1 and TRBJ2-2, is KAGVTQTPRYLIKTRGQQVTLSCSPISGHRSVSWYQQTPGQGLQFLFEYFSETQRNKGNFPGRFSGRQFSNSRSEMNVSTLELGDSALYLCASSSLAGGPGTGELFFGEGSRLTVL.

At least ten counts were recorded for this clone. The covered CDR3 bases are TGCAGTGCTAGGGACCCGACAGGGGGCGGGAAAAAA. The encoded protein is CSARDPTGGGKK. The whole CDR3 reads CSARDPTGGGKKLFF. V and J are TRBV20-1 and TRBJ1-4; 10 bases match TRBD1. The read ends 3 residues shy of where the CDR3 ends; the end is completed using the germline J gene. V gave up 3 bases and J gave up 9 bases; unmatched junction bases: 10. The CDR3 sequence is 15 residues long. Germline CDR1 DFQATT, CDR2 SNEGSKA (reference sequence).

This clone was seen many times. One end of the junction is discordant with germline, which a read error may explain. Here the CDR3 reads CASSQDAFGEGAGTQYF. The CDR3 bases that were read are TGCGCCAGCAGCCAAGATGCGTTCGGGGAGGGGGCTGGAACG. The chain uses TRBV4-2 and TRBJ2-3, with D perhaps TRBD1 or TRBD2 (7 bases each). The read ends 3 residues shy of where the CDR3 ends; the end is completed using the germline J gene. The CDR3 has 17 amino acids. CDR1 is LGHNA and CDR2 is YNFKEQ in the germline V gene.

This clone was picked up many times. The read finishes 3 residues shy of the CDR3 end, and the germline J gene is used to complete it. The gene calls are TRBV5-1 and TRBJ2-7; TRBD1 aligns across 8 bases. The ends lost 4 bases at V and 1 base at J; junction bases unmatched: 7. Looked up from germline, CDR1 is SGHRS and CDR2 is YFSETQ. The CDR3 extends over 15 amino acids. Partial CDR3 DNA: TGCGCCAGCAGCGTGACAGGGGAAGAGTCCTACGAG. Amino acid sequence: CASSVTGEESYE. The complete CDR3 sequence is CASSVTGEESYEQYF.

This clone occurred many times. From the germline J gene comes the end of the CDR3, since the read stops 3 residues before it. V is TRBV5-8 and J is TRBJ2-7; a possible D gene is TRBD1 (5 bases). The CDR3 runs 13 residues. The V end was cut by 7 bases, the J end by 4 bases, with 15 bases between. Germline loops: CDR1 SGHTS, CDR2 YDEGEE. CDR3 DNA (partial): TGTGCCAGCGCACGAGGACAAGATTACGAG. It codes for CASARGQDYE. The whole CDR3 sequence reads CASARGQDYEQYF.

This clone came up many times. The read stops 3 residues short of the end of the CDR3; the missing end is completed from the germline J gene. The J gene is TRBJ2-3, the V gene TRBV7-2; D may be TRBD2 (6 bases). Germline values: CDR1 SGHTA, CDR2 FQGNSA. The V gene lost 5 bases and the J gene lost 2 bases, with 14 bases spanning the gap. The CDR3 loop spans 15 amino acids. Incomplete CDR3 DNA: TGTGCCAGCAGCCTCTTTGGGGGGAACACAGATACG. Its protein is CASSLFGGNTDT. The full CDR3 is CASSLFGGNTDTQYF.

There are a few counts of this clone. The read halts 3 residues ahead of the CDR3 end, with the missing end drawn from the germline J gene. The rearrangement links TRBV5-1 to TRBJ1-1; TRBD1 matches 7 bases. From germline, CDR1 is SGHRS and CDR2 YFSETQ. The V segment lost 2 bases and the J segment 3 bases; nucleotides outside the gene matches: 4. The CDR3 is made up of 14 amino acids. Partial CDR3 DNA: TGCGCCAGCAGCTTCCAGGGACAGCACACTGAA. Protein sequence: CASSFQGQHTE. The CDR3 as a whole reads CASSFQGQHTEAFF.

This clone was seen at least ten times. The DNA read from the CDR3 is TGTGCCAGTCAACAGGGGACGTCCTACGAG. This gives the protein CASQQGTSYE. In full, the CDR3 reads CASQQGTSYEQYF. The chain employs TRBV2 and TRBJ2-7; TRBD1 aligns across 7 bases. The CDR3 end is not reached by the read, which stops 3 residues before it; the germline J gene fills it in. Trimming at V came to 9 bases and at J to 1 base, leaving 6 bases not matched to a gene. This CDR3 contains 13 residues. CDR1 is SNHLY and CDR2 is FYNNEI in the germline V gene.

This clone was found many times. The read halts 3 residues ahead of the CDR3 end, with the missing end drawn from the germline J gene. This chain joins TRBV7-8 and TRBJ1-4; D perhaps matches TRBD1 (5 bases). CDR3 size: 15 residues. V lost 5 bases, J lost 3 bases, and 13 bases lay in between. From germline, CDR1 is SGHVS and CDR2 FQNEAQ. CDR3 region: CASSQLQGSNEKLFF. The CDR3 bases that were read are TGTGCCAGCAGCCAGCTGCAGGGTTCTAATGAAAAA.

This clone was counted at least ten times. The missing CDR3 end, 3 residues past where the read stops, is filled in from the germline J gene. The chain is built from TRBV4-1 and TRBJ2-3, with D unresolved. The CDR3 has 13 residues. Germline-derived CDR1 and CDR2 are MGHRA and YSYEKL. Trimming stripped 4 bases from V and 4 bases from J, with 9 bases between. The covered CDR3 bases are TGCGCCAGCAGCCCGTTAGTCTCAGATACG. Encoded protein: CASSPLVSDT. The entire CDR3 reads CASSPLVSDTQYF.

Ten or more counts support this clone. The read ends 3 residues before the CDR3 terminus; that terminus is restored from the germline J gene. The V call is TRBV5-4, the J call TRBJ2-7, with TRBD2 matching 7 bases. The V segment lost 1 base and the J segment 3 bases; nucleotides outside the gene matches: 4. In germline, CDR1 is SGHNT, CDR2 YYREEE (reference sequence). The CDR3 spans 14 residues. The CDR3 DNA, read in part, is TGTGCCAGCAGCTTGAACAAGCGGGGCTACGAG. Protein product: CASSLNKRGYE. The whole CDR3 sequence is CASSLNKRGYEQYF.

This clone was found many times. Sequencing ends 3 residues short of the CDR3 end; the germline J gene provides the rest. The chain carries TRBV24-1 and TRBJ2-3, with D maybe TRBD2 (5 bases). The CDR3 extends over 16 amino acids. V was trimmed by 4 bases and J by 1 base, leaving 14 bases between them. Germline CDR1 and CDR2: KGHDR and SFDVKD. The CDR3 is CATSDLRFGGTDTQYF. The sequenced part of the CDR3 DNA is TGTGCCACCAGTGACCTCCGTTTCGGGGGCACAGATACG.

This clone was counted ten times or more. The read ends 3 residues shy of where the CDR3 ends; the end is completed using the germline J gene. The gene calls are TRBV5-1 and TRBJ2-1; TRBD2 aligns across 15 bases. The CDR3 totals 19 residues. The J segment lost 4 bases and the V segment lost 1 base, leaving 9 bases of the junction unmatched. Germline V gene sequence: CDR1 SGHRS, CDR2 YFSETQ. The CDR3: CASSLLGLAGGQGYNEQFF. CDR3 DNA (partial): TGCGCCAGCAGCTTGTTGGGACTAGCGGGGGGCCAGGGATACAATGAG.

Ten or more counts support this clone. The read terminates 3 residues before the CDR3 end, so the remaining end is supplied by the germline J gene. The V and J genes are TRBV5-5 and TRBJ2-6; a possible D gene is TRBD2 (6 bases). Germline CDR1 SGHKS, CDR2 YYEKEE (reference sequence). V lost 0 bases to trimming and J lost 3 bases, with 7 bases between them. The CDR3 extends over 15 amino acids. CDR3 amino acids: CASSLVGGGANVLTF. Partial CDR3 DNA: TGTGCCAGCAGCTTGGTCGGGGGTGGGGCCAACGTC.

The sample holds many counts of this clone. The observed sequence ends 3 residues before the CDR3 terminus, with the missing tail filled in from the germline J gene. The genes are TRBV30 and TRBJ2-3; D unresolved. The V gene's germline CDR1 is GTSNPN and CDR2 SVGIG (reference sequence). The length of the CDR3 is 11 residues. V was cut by 4 bases and J by 0 bases, with 2 bases left in between. The sequenced CDR3 bases are TGTGCCTGGACTAGCACAGATACG. Protein: CAWTSTDT. The CDR3, in full, reads CAWTSTDTQYF.

The table lists this clone with many counts. Read sequence stops 3 residues before the CDR3 end, and the germline J gene provides the missing end. The chain combines TRBV5-4 with TRBJ2-5; 7 bases are shared with TRBD2. The CDR3 contains 14 residues. Germline V gives CDR1 SGHNT, CDR2 YYREEE (reference sequence). With 3 bases clipped from V and 2 bases from J, the junction kept 4 bases outside the gene matches. Incomplete CDR3 DNA: TGTGCCAGCAGCTCGCGGGGGACGCAAGAGACC. Amino acid sequence: CASSSRGTQET. The CDR3 in full is CASSSRGTQETQYF.

This clone was counted ten times or more. The sequence runs out 3 residues before the end of the CDR3; the remainder is reconstructed from the germline J gene. The chain carries TRBV7-2 and TRBJ2-5; TRBD2 aligns across 8 bases. The CDR3 contains 13 residues. The V and J ends lost 6 bases and 5 bases, in that order; junction bases with no gene match: 5. Germline V gives CDR1 SGHTA, CDR2 FQGNSA. This chain's CDR3 is CASRPPSGETQYF. Incomplete CDR3 DNA: TGTGCCAGCAGGCCCCCTAGCGGGGAGACC.

With respect to this clone: One end of the junction fails to match germline, which may point to a read error. The CDR3 end falls 3 residues outside the read, so it is completed with the germline J gene. The V gene is TRBV7-9, the J gene TRBJ1-5; possibly TRBD1 for D (6 bases). Looked up from germline, CDR1 is SEHNR and CDR2 is FQNEAQ (reference sequence). The CDR3 loop spans 13 amino acids. The sequenced CDR3 bases are TGTTCCAGCAGCCCAGGGACATTTCAGCCC. Amino acid sequence: CSSSPGTFQP. The whole CDR3 is CSSSPGTFQPQHF.

This clone was counted ten times or more. The read halts 3 residues ahead of the CDR3 end, with the missing end drawn from the germline J gene. This chain uses TRBV19 with TRBJ1-4; 9 nucleotides line up with TRBD1. In germline, CDR1 is LNHDA, CDR2 SQIVND (reference sequence). The CDR3 totals 15 residues. Trimming at V came to 4 bases and at J to 7 bases, leaving 7 bases not matched to a gene. Incomplete CDR3 DNA: TGTGCCAGTAGTAACGACAGGGGGGGAAGTGAAAAA. It translates to CASSNDRGGSEK. The full CDR3 is CASSNDRGGSEKLFF. Full variable domain (remainder filled in from reference TRBV19 and TRBJ1-4): DGGITQSPKYLFRKEGQNVTLSCEQNLNHDAMYWYRQDPGQGLRLIYYSQIVNDFQKGDIAEGYSVSREKKESFPLTVTSAQKNPTAFYLCASSNDRGGSEKLFFGSGTQLSVL.

This clone showed up many times. The read comes to an end 3 residues before the CDR3 does, leaving the germline J gene to fill in the end. The genes are TRBV6-1 and TRBJ2-7; 8 nucleotides align to TRBD1. From germline, CDR1 is MNHNS and CDR2 SASEGT. The CDR3 length is 14 residues. The junction had 7 bases not matched to a gene; V was cut back by 3 bases and J by 6 bases. The chain's CDR3 is CASSDPRTGPEQYF. CDR3 DNA (partial): TGTGCCAGCAGTGATCCGAGGACAGGGCCCGAG.